Presented here are 9 T cell receptor beta chains from one specimen sequenced in a study of CD8 T cells in ankylosing spondylitis. TCRdb recomputed calls from the 5' RACE reads with MiXCR, one row per CDR3 protein. This sample has approximately 150,000 distinct CDR3 sequences, with around a third found just once. Sample: synovial fluid, either unsorted or a sorted T cell fraction (not recorded which). These receptors all stem from a male donor with ankylosing spondylitis.

The V gene is TRBV5-1, the J gene TRBJ2-1; 13 bases are a match to TRBD2. CDR3 length: 21 residues. V trimming: 3 bases; J trimming: 4 bases; junction bases outside the gene matches: 19. Germline V gene data show CDR1 as SGHRS and CDR2 as YFSETQ. CDR3 nucleotides: TGCGCCAGCAGCTCACCGGACGGGACTAGCGGGGCGAACCATAATTACAATGAGCAGTTCTTC. Its protein product is CASSSPDGTSGANHNYNEQFF.

This chain connects TRBV29-1 to TRBJ2-5; D is undetermined. The CDR3 has 13 residues. Germline CDR1 SQVTM, CDR2 ANQGSEA. Trimming removed 0 bases from V and 1 base from J, with 6 bases in between. The CDR3 nucleotides read TGCAGCGTTGAAGATCCCTCCCAAGAGACCCAGTACTTC. This sequence encodes CSVEDPSQETQYF.

This clonotype was detected only a few times. The CDR3 bases are TGCAGTGCTCTGACAGGGGGGAACACTGAAGCTTTCTTT. Residues: CSALTGGNTEAFF. The V gene is TRBV20-1, the J gene TRBJ1-1, with 9 bases aligning to TRBD1. J was trimmed by 1 base and V by 5 bases; bases with no gene match: 2. Germline CDR1 and CDR2: DFQATT and SNEGSKA (reference sequence). CDR3 length: 13 residues.

The chain employs TRBV4-1 and TRBJ2-1, with TRBD2 identical over 7 bases. Germline loops: CDR1 MGHRA, CDR2 YSYEKL. V shed 1 base, J shed 2 bases, and the junction held 5 bases outside the gene matches. The CDR3 consists of 16 residues. The CDR3 sequence is CASSQGSSGTYNEQFF. The CDR3 nucleotides are TGCGCCAGCAGCCAAGGGTCTAGCGGCACCTACAATGAGCAGTTCTTC.

This clonotype was observed a handful of times. The chain carries TRBV15 and TRBJ1-1, with D hard to call. Germline V gene lookup returns CDR1 LNHNV and CDR2 YYDKDF (reference sequence). The CDR3 is 13 amino acids. V was pared by 0 bases and J by 1 base, with 3 bases between. The CDR3 region is CATSRERNTEAFF. DNA for the CDR3: TGTGCCACCAGCAGAGAACGGAACACTGAAGCTTTCTTT.

At least ten counts were recorded for this clonotype. V and J are TRBV5-1 and TRBJ2-3, with D possibly matching TRBD2 (6 bases). V was cut by 4 bases and J by 2 bases, with 23 bases left in between. Germline CDR1 and CDR2: SGHRS and YFSETQ. The CDR3 covers 18 residues. The CDR3 protein is CASSHKIPGRMYTDTQYF. The CDR3 bases are TGCGCCAGCAGCCACAAAATACCCGGGAGAATGTACACAGATACGCAGTATTTT.

This chain connects TRBV5-6 to TRBJ1-2; D is unresolved. This CDR3 has 13 residues. Germline V CDR1 and CDR2: SGHDT, YYEEEE. Trimming took 1 base from V and 3 from J, leaving 7 bases between them. CDR3 protein: CASSLQKDYGYTF. The CDR3 DNA sequence: TGTGCCAGCAGCTTGCAGAAGGACTATGGCTACACCTTC.

The J gene is TRBJ1-1, the V gene TRBV5-1, with 7 bases lining up with TRBD1. The CDR3 length is 13 residues. Trimming cost V 6 bases and J 3 bases; bases outside gene matches: 5. CDR1 and CDR2 from the germline V gene are SGHRS and YFSETQ. CDR3 residues: CASTEQGYTEAFF. The CDR3 DNA reads as TGCGCCAGCACCGAACAGGGGTACACTGAAGCTTTCTTT.

The chain couples TRBV18 to TRBJ1-1, with TRBD1 identical over 9 bases. The length of the CDR3 is 14 residues. With V trimmed by 1 base and J by 5 bases, 2 bases remained unmatched. Germline lookup yields CDR1 KGHSH and CDR2 LQKENI. The CDR3 DNA reads TGTGCCAGCTCACCACGGGACAGGGATACTGAAGCTTTCTTT. This encodes CASSPRDRDTEAFF.